This paragraph reports one T cell receptor (beta chain). Its target is not known. Clones were sequenced by immunoSEQ multiplex PCR, and TCRdb holds only the in-frame ones, with some missing. The sample yields about 68,000 clones, roughly 85% seen once. The data belong to a study of radiotherapy plus CTLA-4 blockade in lung cancer. Overall study context: Objective responses emerged in around 18% of patients, and over 30% attained disease control.

Whole-study results and caveats: Response, reportedly, was best predicted by interferon-beta along with early blood T cell clone dynamics. Some TCR clones had been derived from tumors. These clones expanded in peripheral blood after radiotherapy plus ipilimumab.

CTLA-4 blockade with ipilimumab, together with focal radiation, was given to patients with chemo-refractory metastatic non-small-cell lung cancer. The sample here was peripheral blood, taken from a patient treated with radiotherapy plus ipilimumab. The sequence came from a human donor with non-small cell lung cancer who had a complete response to radiotherapy plus ipilimumab.

The CDR3 DNA follows: TGTGCCAGCAAATCTTGGCAGGGGAATGAGCAGTTCTTC. This gives the protein CASKSWQGNEQFF. V gene TRBV5-8 combines with J gene TRBJ2-1, with D possibly TRBD1 on 6 matching bases. The germline V gene encodes CDR1 SGHTS and CDR2 YDEGEE. Trimming stripped 6 bases from V and 7 bases from J, with 14 bases between. This CDR3 is built from 13 residues.